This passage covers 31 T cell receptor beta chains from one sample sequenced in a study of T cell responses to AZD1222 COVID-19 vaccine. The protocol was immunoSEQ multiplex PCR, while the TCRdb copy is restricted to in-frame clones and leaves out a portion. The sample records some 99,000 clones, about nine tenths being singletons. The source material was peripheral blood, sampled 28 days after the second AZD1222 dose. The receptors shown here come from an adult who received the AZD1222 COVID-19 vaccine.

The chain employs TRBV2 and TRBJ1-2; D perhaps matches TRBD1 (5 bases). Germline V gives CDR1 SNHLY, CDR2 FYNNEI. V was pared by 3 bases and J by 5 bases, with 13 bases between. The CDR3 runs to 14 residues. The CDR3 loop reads CASSESSGRYGYTF. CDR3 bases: TGTGCCAGCAGTGAGTCTTCAGGGCGGTATGGCTACACCTTC.

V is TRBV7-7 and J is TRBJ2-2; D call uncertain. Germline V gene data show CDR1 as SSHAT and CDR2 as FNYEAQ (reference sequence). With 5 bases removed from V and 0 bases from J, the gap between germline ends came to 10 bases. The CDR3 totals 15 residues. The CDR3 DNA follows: TGTGCCAGCAGCCTGGGTGGGGCGAACACCGGGGAGCTGTTTTTT. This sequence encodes CASSLGGANTGELFF.

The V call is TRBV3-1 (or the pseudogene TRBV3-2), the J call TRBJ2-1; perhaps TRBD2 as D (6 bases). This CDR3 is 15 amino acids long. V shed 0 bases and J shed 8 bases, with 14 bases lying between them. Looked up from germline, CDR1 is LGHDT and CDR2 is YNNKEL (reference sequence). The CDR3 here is CASSQDLGRMYEQFF. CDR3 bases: TGTGCCAGCAGCCAAGATTTGGGGAGGATGTATGAGCAGTTCTTC.

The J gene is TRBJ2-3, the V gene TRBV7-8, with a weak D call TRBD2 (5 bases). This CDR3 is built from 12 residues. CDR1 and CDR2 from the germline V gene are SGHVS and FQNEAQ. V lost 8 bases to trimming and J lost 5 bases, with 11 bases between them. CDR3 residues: CASRGGGDTQYF. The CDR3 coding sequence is TGTGCCAGCCGCGGCGGAGGAGATACGCAGTATTTT.

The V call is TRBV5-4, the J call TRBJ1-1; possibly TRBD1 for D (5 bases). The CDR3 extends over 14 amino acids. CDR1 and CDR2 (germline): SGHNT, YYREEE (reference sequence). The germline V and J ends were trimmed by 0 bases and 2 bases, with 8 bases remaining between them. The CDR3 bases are TGTGCCAGCAGCTTGGAAGGGGATAACACTGAAGCTTTCTTT. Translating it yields CASSLEGDNTEAFF.

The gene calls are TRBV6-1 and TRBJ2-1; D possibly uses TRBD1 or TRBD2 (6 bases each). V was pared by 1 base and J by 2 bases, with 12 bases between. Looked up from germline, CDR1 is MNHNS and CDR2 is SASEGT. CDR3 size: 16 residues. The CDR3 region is CASSEGTGGTYNEQFF. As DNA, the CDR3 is TGTGCCAGCAGTGAAGGGACCGGGGGCACCTACAATGAGCAGTTCTTC.

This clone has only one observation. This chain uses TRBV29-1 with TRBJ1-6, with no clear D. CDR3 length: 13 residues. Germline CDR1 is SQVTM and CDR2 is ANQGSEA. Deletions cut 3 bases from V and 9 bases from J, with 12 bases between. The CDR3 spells CSVESQAGSPLHF. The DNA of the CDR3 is TGCAGCGTTGAGTCCCAGGCGGGTTCACCCCTCCACTTT.

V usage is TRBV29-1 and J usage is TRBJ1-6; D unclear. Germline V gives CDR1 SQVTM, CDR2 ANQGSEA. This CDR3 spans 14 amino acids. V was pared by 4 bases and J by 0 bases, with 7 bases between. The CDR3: CSVARDSYNSPLHF. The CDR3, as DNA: TGCAGCGTTGCCCGGGACTCCTATAATTCACCCCTCCACTTT.

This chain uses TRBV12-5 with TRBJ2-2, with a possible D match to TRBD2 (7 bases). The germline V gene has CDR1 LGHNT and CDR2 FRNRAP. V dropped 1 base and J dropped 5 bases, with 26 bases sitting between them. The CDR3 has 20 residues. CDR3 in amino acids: CASGLALRGAGRGTTGELFF. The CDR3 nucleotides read TGTGCTAGTGGTTTGGCCTTACGGGGGGCGGGAAGAGGGACTACCGGGGAGCTGTTTTTT.

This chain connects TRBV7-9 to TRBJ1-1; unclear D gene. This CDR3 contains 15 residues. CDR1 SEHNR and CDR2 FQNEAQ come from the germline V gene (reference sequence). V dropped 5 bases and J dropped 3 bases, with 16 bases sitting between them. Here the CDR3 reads CASSPSWGVDTEAFF. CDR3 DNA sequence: TGTGCCAGCAGCCCTTCCTGGGGTGTGGACACTGAAGCTTTCTTT.

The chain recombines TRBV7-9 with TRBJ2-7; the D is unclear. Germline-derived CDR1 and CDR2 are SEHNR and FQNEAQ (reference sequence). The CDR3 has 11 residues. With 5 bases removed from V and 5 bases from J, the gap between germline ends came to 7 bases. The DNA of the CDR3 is TGTGCCAGCAGCGCTCAAAACGAGCAGTACTTC. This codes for CASSAQNEQYF. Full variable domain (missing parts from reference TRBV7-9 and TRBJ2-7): DTGVSQNPRHKITKRGQNVTFRCDPISEHNRLYWYRQTLGQGPEFLTYFQNEAQLEKSRLLSDRFSAERPKGSFSTLEIQRTEQGDSAMYLCASSAQNEQYFGPGTRLTVT.

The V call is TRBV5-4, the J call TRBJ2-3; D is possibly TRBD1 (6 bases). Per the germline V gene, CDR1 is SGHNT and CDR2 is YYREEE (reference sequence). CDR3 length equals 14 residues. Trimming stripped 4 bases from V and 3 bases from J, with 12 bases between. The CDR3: CASSPTGRTDTQYF. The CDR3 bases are TGTGCCAGCAGCCCGACAGGCCGTACAGATACGCAGTATTTT.

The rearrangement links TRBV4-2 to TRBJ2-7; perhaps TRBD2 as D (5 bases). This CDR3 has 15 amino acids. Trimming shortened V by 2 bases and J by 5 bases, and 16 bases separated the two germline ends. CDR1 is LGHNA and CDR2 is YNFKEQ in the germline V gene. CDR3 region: CASSQTSGAFHEQYF. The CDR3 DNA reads TGTGCCAGCAGCCAAACGAGCGGAGCCTTCCACGAGCAGTACTTC.

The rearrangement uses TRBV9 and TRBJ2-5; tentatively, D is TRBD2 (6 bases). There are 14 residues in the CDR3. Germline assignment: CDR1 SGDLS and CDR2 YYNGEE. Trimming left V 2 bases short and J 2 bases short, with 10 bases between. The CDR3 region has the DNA TGTGCCAGCAGCGTTGGGGGACTTCAAGAGACCCAGTACTTC. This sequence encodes CASSVGGLQETQYF.

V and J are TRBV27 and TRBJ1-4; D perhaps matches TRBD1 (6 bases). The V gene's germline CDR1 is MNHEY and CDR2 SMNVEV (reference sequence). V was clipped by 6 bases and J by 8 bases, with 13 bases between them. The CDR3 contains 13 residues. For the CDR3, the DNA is TGTGCCAGCAGCCAGGGGTTCTGGGAAAAACTGTTTTTT. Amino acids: CASSQGFWEKLFF.

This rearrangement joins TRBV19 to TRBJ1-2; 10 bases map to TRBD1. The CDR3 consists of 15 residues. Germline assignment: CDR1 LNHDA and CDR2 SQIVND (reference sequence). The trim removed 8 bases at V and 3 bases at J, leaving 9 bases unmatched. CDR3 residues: CASVFATGGYYGYTF. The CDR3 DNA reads TGTGCCAGTGTTTTTGCGACAGGGGGCTACTATGGCTACACCTTC.

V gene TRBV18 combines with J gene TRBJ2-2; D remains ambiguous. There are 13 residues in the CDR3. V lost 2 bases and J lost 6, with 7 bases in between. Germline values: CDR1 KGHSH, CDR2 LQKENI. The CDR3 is CASSPVGAGELFF. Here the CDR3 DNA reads TGTGCCAGCTCACCAGTCGGTGCCGGGGAGCTGTTTTTT.

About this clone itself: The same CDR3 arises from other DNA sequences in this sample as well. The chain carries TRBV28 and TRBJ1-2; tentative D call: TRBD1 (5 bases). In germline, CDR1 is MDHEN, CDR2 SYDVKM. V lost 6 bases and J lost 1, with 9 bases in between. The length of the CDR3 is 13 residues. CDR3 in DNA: TGTGCCAGCAGCCCTCAGGGTAACTATGGCTACACCTTC. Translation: CASSPQGNYGYTF.

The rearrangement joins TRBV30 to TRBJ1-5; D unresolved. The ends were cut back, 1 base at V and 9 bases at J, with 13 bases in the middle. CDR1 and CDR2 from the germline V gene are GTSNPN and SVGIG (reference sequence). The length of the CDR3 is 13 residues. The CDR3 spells CAWSAGVLWPQHF. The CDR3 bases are TGTGCCTGGAGTGCGGGCGTCCTTTGGCCCCAGCATTTT.

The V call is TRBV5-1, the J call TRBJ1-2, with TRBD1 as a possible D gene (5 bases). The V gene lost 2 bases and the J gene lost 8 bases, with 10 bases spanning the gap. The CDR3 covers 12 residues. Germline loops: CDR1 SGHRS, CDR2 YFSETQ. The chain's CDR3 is CASSFQGEGYTF. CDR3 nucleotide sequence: TGCGCCAGCAGCTTCCAAGGGGAGGGCTACACCTTC.

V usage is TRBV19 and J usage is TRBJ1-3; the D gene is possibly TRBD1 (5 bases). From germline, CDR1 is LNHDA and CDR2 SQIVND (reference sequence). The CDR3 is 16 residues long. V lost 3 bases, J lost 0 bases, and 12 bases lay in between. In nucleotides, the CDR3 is TGTGCCAGTAGTATGGGCAGGGTAGGCTCTGGAAACACCATATATTTT. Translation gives CASSMGRVGSGNTIYF.

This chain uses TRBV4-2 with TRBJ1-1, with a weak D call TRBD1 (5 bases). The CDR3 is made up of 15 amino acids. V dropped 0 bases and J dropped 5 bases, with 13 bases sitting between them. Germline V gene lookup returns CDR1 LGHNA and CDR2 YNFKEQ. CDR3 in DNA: TGTGCCAGCAGCCAAGATAGGACAAAAGAGACTGAAGCTTTCTTT. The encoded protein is CASSQDRTKETEAFF.

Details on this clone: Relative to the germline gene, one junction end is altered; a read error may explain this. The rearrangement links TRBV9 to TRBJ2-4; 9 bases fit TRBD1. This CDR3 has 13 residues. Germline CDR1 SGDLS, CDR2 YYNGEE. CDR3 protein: CVSAGDRVNIQYF. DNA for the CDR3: TGTGTCAGCGCCGGGGACAGGGTAAACATTCAGTACTTC.

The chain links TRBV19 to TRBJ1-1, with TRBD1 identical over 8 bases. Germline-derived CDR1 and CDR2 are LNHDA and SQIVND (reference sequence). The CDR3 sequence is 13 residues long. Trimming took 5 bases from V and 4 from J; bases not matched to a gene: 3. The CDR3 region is CASSPQGATEAFF. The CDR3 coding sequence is TGTGCCAGTAGTCCCCAGGGGGCCACTGAAGCTTTCTTT.

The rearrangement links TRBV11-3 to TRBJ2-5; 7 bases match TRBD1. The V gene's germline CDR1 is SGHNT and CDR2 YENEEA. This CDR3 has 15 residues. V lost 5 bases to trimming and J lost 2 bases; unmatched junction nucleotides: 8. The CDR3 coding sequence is TGTGCCAGCAGCCCTAGTGGGACAGAACAAGAGACCCAGTACTTC. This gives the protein CASSPSGTEQETQYF.

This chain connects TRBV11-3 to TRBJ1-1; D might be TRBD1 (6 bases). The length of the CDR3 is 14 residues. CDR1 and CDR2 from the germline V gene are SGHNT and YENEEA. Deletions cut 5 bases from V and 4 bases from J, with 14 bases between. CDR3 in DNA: TGTGCCAGCAGCCTCAGGGGTGGTACCACTGAAGCTTTCTTT. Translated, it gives CASSLRGGTTEAFF. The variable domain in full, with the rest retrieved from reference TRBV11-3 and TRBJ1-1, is EAGVVQSPRYKIIEKKQPVAFWCNPISGHNTLYWYLQNLGQGPELLIRYENEEAVDDSQLPKDRFSAERLKGVDSTLKIQPAELGDSAVYLCASSLRGGTTEAFFGQGTRLTVV.

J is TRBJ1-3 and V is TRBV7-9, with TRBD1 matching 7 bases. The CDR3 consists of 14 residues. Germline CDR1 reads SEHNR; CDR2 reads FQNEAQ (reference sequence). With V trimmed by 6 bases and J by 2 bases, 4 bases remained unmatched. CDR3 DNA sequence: TGTGCCAGCAGTTTCGACAGGGCTGGAAACACCATATATTTT. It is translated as CASSFDRAGNTIYF. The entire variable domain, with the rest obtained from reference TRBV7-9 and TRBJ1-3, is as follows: DTGVSQNPRHKITKRGQNVTFRCDPISEHNRLYWYRQTLGQGPEFLTYFQNEAQLEKSRLLSDRFSAERPKGSFSTLEIQRTEQGDSAMYLCASSFDRAGNTIYFGEGSWLTVV.

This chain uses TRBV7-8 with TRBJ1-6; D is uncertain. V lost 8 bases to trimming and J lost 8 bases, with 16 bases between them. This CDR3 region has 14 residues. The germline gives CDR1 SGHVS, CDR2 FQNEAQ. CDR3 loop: CASSRRETDSPLHF. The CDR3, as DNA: TGTGCCAGCTCCCGGAGGGAAACGGATTCACCCCTCCACTTT.

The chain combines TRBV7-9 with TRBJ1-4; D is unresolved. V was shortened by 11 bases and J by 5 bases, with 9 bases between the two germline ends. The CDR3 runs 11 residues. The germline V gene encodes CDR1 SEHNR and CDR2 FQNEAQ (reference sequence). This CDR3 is CAVGLNEKLFF. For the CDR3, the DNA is TGTGCCGTCGGGTTGAATGAAAAACTGTTTTTT. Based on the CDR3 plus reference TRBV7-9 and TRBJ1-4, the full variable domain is DTGVSQNPRHKITKRGQNVTFRCDPISEHNRLYWYRQTLGQGPEFLTYFQNEAQLEKSRLLSDRFSAERPKGSFSTLEIQRTEQGDSAMYLCAVGLNEKLFFGSGTQLSVL.

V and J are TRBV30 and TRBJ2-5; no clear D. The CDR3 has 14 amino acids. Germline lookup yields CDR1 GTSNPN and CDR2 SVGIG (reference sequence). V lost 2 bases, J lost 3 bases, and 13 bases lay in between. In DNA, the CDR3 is TGTGCCTGGAGTACCGGAAATTGGAAAGAGACCCAGTACTTC. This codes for CAWSTGNWKETQYF. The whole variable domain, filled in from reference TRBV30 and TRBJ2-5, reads SQTIHQWPATLVQPVGSPLSLECTVEGTSNPNLYWYRQAAGRGLQLLFYSVGIGQISSEVPQNLSASRPQDRQFILSSKKLLLSDSGFYLCAWSTGNWKETQYFGPGTRLLVL.

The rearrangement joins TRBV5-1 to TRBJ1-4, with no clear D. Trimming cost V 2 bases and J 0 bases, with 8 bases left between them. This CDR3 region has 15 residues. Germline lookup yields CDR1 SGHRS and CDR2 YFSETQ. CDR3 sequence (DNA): TGCGCCAGCAGCTTTGGGAGTGCAACTAATGAAAAACTGTTTTTT. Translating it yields CASSFGSATNEKLFF.